These 25 T cell receptor beta chains came from one sample sequenced in a study of cytomegalovirus exposure and HLA in healthy donors. It was with 60 Vbeta and 13 Jbeta primers that the PCR ran. Libraries were prepared by immunoSEQ multiplex PCR; TCRdb keeps only in-frame clonotypes and omits some of them. In all, the sample yields 100,000 to 150,000 clones. Material: PBMCs. Receptor source: a middle-aged woman in good health and CMV-seropositive.

V usage is TRBV6-1 and J usage is TRBJ1-1; D unresolved. V lost 2 bases to trimming and J lost 4 bases, with 11 bases between them. This CDR3 region has 14 residues. CDR1 and CDR2 from the germline V gene are MNHNS and SASEGT. The CDR3: CASSESEGSTEAFF. CDR3 DNA: TGTGCCAGCAGTGAATCGGAGGGTAGCACTGAAGCTTTCTTT.

V usage is TRBV6-5 and J usage is TRBJ2-5; no clear D. The germline V gene has CDR1 MNHEY and CDR2 SVGAGI. There are 15 residues in the CDR3. Between the trimmed V and J ends, which lost 0 bases and 1 base, there was a span of 9 bases. The CDR3 bases are TGTGCCAGCAGTTACTCACGGGTGGCCCAAGAGACCCAGTACTTC. Its protein product is CASSYSRVAQETQYF.

J is TRBJ1-2 and V is TRBV30; D uncertain. Per the germline V gene, CDR1 is GTSNPN and CDR2 is SVGIG (reference sequence). V was pared by 5 bases and J by 7 bases, with 11 bases between. The CDR3 spans 11 residues. Written as DNA, the CDR3 is TGTGCCTGGTCACCAGTTGGTGGCTACACCTTC. This translates into CAWSPVGGYTF.

The rearrangement uses TRBV19 and TRBJ2-5; 14 bases agree with TRBD2. The CDR3 loop spans 16 amino acids. Germline CDR1 and CDR2: LNHDA and SQIVND (reference sequence). The V gene end was trimmed by 4 bases and the J gene end by 4 bases; junction bases not matched to a gene: 5. The CDR3 nucleotides read TGTGCCAGTAGTAGTACCGGGACTAGCGGGAGAGAGACCCAGTACTTC. Translated: CASSSTGTSGRETQYF. Looking up the rest from reference TRBV19 and TRBJ2-5 gives the full variable domain: DGGITQSPKYLFRKEGQNVTLSCEQNLNHDAMYWYRQDPGQGLRLIYYSQIVNDFQKGDIAEGYSVSREKKESFPLTVTSAQKNPTAFYLCASSSTGTSGRETQYFGPGTRLLVL.

The chain uses TRBV18 and TRBJ2-7; D is undetermined. V was cut by 6 bases and J by 3 bases, with 12 bases left in between. CDR1 and CDR2 (germline): KGHSH, LQKENI. This CDR3 region has 13 residues. The CDR3 DNA sequence: TGTGCCAGCTCTCTCCAAGAGCGCTACGAGCAGTACTTC. This codes for CASSLQERYEQYF.

The chain recombines TRBV7-6 with TRBJ2-7, with 8 bases that match TRBD1. Trimming at V came to 3 bases and at J to 4 bases, leaving 14 bases not matched to a gene. CDR3 size: 17 residues. Germline CDR1 is SGHVS and CDR2 is FNYEAQ. Written as DNA, the CDR3 is TGTGCCAGCAGCTTTGGGACAGGATTAGGTCAGTCGTACGAGCAGTACTTC. Its protein product is CASSFGTGLGQSYEQYF.

The V gene is TRBV19, the J gene TRBJ1-5, with D unclear. The CDR3 totals 14 residues. Trimming left V 3 bases short and J 11 bases short, with 17 bases between. The germline V gene has CDR1 LNHDA and CDR2 SQIVND (reference sequence). The CDR3 here is CASSISRGRTAQHF. The DNA for the CDR3 is TGTGCCAGTAGTATTAGCCGGGGTCGTACGGCCCAGCATTTT.

The chain carries TRBV13 and TRBJ1-1; no clear D. The V gene's germline CDR1 is PRHDT and CDR2 FYEKMQ (reference sequence). V shed 3 bases and J shed 5 bases, with 10 bases lying between them. CDR3 length equals 13 residues. The CDR3 region has the DNA TGTGCCAGCAGCTTGGCCCGAATGACTGAAGCTTTCTTT. Translated: CASSLARMTEAFF.

This rearrangement joins TRBV19 to TRBJ2-5, with D possibly matching TRBD2 (6 bases). Germline CDR1 reads LNHDA; CDR2 reads SQIVND (reference sequence). V lost 5 bases and J 2 bases, leaving 9 bases between the germline ends. The CDR3 consists of 13 residues. In nucleotides, the CDR3 is TGTGCCAGTAGTGAGACTAGACAAGAGACCCAGTACTTC. This codes for CASSETRQETQYF.

The rearrangement links TRBV28 to TRBJ2-6; 10 nucleotides line up with TRBD1. This CDR3 is built from 18 residues. V lost 3 bases and J lost 3; bases outside the gene matches: 8. Per the germline V gene, CDR1 is MDHEN and CDR2 is SYDVKM. The CDR3 sequence is CASSFPGQGGVGANVLTF. Written as DNA, the CDR3 is TGTGCCAGCAGTTTCCCCGGACAGGGGGGTGTTGGGGCCAACGTCCTGACTTTC.

The chain couples TRBV7-6 to TRBJ2-3; the match to TRBD2 covers 14 bases. Germline values: CDR1 SGHVS, CDR2 FNYEAQ. The CDR3 sequence is 16 residues long. J lost 5 bases, V lost 3 bases, and 4 bases had no gene match. The CDR3 DNA reads TGTGCCAGCAGCTTGGGGACTAGCGGGAGTGGAGATACGCAGTATTTT. Amino acid sequence: CASSLGTSGSGDTQYF.

This chain uses TRBV5-6 with TRBJ2-1; the match to TRBD2 covers 10 bases. V lost 2 bases and J lost 8; bases outside the gene matches: 7. The germline gives CDR1 SGHDT, CDR2 YYEEEE. This CDR3 is 15 amino acids long. CDR3 sequence: CASSFLTSGQDEQFF. CDR3 DNA: TGTGCCAGCAGCTTTCTGACTAGCGGGCAGGATGAGCAGTTCTTC.

The chain links TRBV4-1 to TRBJ2-5, with TRBD2 identical over 9 bases. Germline V CDR1 and CDR2: MGHRA, YSYEKL. J gave up 1 base and V 2 bases, and 2 bases lay outside the gene matches. The CDR3 has 15 residues. CDR3 amino acids: CASSQFSGGQETQYF. CDR3 nucleotide sequence: TGCGCCAGCAGCCAATTTAGCGGGGGCCAAGAGACCCAGTACTTC.

This chain links TRBV6-5 with TRBJ2-7, with 7 bases lining up with TRBD2. The J segment lost 2 bases and the V segment lost 0 bases, leaving 4 bases of the junction unmatched. Germline assignment: CDR1 MNHEY and CDR2 SVGAGI. This CDR3 is built from 15 residues. DNA for the CDR3: TGTGCCAGCAGTTACTCGGCTAGCGGAACCTACGAGCAGTACTTC. Its protein is CASSYSASGTYEQYF.

DNA of the CDR3: TGTGCCAGCAGTTTGGCCGGGGGGGTGGAGGAGACCCAGTACTTC. Amino acids: CASSLAGGVEETQYF. The chain links TRBV28 to TRBJ2-5, with 8 bases lining up with TRBD2. V lost 3 bases, J lost 5 bases, and 8 bases stayed unmatched. Germline CDR1 MDHEN, CDR2 SYDVKM. The CDR3 is 15 residues long. Supplemented by reference TRBV28 and TRBJ2-5, the full variable domain reads DVKVTQSSRYLVKRTGEKVFLECVQDMDHENMFWYRQDPGLGLRLIYFSYDVKMKEKGDIPEGYSVSREKKERFSLILESASTNQTSMYLCASSLAGGVEETQYFGPGTRLLVL.

CDR3 nucleotides: TGTGCCAGCAGCTTAGGGGGAGGTCGAGACCTAAACACCATATATTTT. Its translation is CASSLGGGRDLNTIYF. V usage is TRBV7-9 and J usage is TRBJ1-3; D is undetermined. From germline, CDR1 is SEHNR and CDR2 FQNEAQ (reference sequence). The CDR3 loop spans 16 amino acids. The V gene lost 1 base and the J gene lost 6 bases, with 16 bases spanning the gap. Combining the CDR3 with reference TRBV7-9 and TRBJ1-3 gives the whole variable domain DTGVSQNPRHKITKRGQNVTFRCDPISEHNRLYWYRQTLGQGPEFLTYFQNEAQLEKSRLLSDRFSAERPKGSFSTLEIQRTEQGDSAMYLCASSLGGGRDLNTIYFGEGSWLTVV.

The chain links TRBV19 to TRBJ2-7; 15 nucleotides align to TRBD2. The V gene end was trimmed by 5 bases and the J gene end by 2 bases; junction bases not matched to a gene: 13. The CDR3 covers 19 residues. Germline CDR1 LNHDA, CDR2 SQIVND (reference sequence). The CDR3 nucleotides are TGTGCCAGTAGTTCCCGCCTGGGACTAGCGGGAGGTTCCGCCTACGAGCAGTACTTC. Translated, it gives CASSSRLGLAGGSAYEQYF. Full variable domain (rest looked up from reference TRBV19 and TRBJ2-7): DGGITQSPKYLFRKEGQNVTLSCEQNLNHDAMYWYRQDPGQGLRLIYYSQIVNDFQKGDIAEGYSVSREKKESFPLTVTSAQKNPTAFYLCASSSRLGLAGGSAYEQYFGPGTRLTVT.

CDR3 DNA: TGCGCCAGCAGCCACGACAGGGATACTCCTGAAGAGACCCAGTACTTC. Translation: CASSHDRDTPEETQYF. This sequence joins TRBV5-1 and TRBJ2-5, with 7 bases that match TRBD1. The CDR3 is made up of 16 amino acids. Germline CDR1 SGHRS, CDR2 YFSETQ. Trimming at V came to 4 bases and at J to 3 bases, leaving 12 bases not matched to a gene.

The chain recombines TRBV20-1 with TRBJ2-1; D remains ambiguous. CDR1 is DFQATT and CDR2 is SNEGSKA in the germline V gene (reference sequence). Trimming shortened V by 8 bases and J by 4 bases, and 9 bases separated the two germline ends. CDR3 length: 11 residues. The CDR3 reads CSTADYNEQFF. CDR3 in DNA: TGCAGTACTGCTGATTACAATGAGCAGTTCTTC.

The chain joins TRBV7-3 to TRBJ2-2; 7 bases fit TRBD2. J lost 7 bases, V lost 5 bases, and 7 bases had no gene match. Germline loops: CDR1 SGHTA, CDR2 FQGTGA. This CDR3 is built from 14 residues. This CDR3 is CASSPTRGGGELFF. CDR3 DNA: TGTGCCAGCAGCCCAACCCGCGGGGGCGGGGAGCTGTTTTTT.

The chain has TRBV6-5 and TRBJ1-2, with no clear D. The ends were cut back, 5 bases at V and 1 base at J, with 8 bases in the middle. The CDR3 runs to 13 residues. Germline V lookup: CDR1 MNHEY, CDR2 SVGAGI. Here the CDR3 reads CASSTGNNYGYTF. The CDR3 bases are TGTGCCAGCAGTACGGGAAATAACTATGGCTACACCTTC.

The DNA for the CDR3 is TGTGCCAGCTCACCACCTCACGGGAGGTACTACGAGCAGTACTTC. This translates into CASSPPHGRYYEQYF. The chain has TRBV18 and TRBJ2-7; 7 nucleotides match TRBD2. Germline CDR1 KGHSH, CDR2 LQKENI. CDR3 length equals 15 residues. V was clipped by 0 bases and J by 3 bases; unmatched bases: 5.

The chain couples TRBV6-6 to TRBJ1-1; the D gene is possibly TRBD1 (5 bases). Germline V CDR1 and CDR2: MNHNY, SVGAGI (reference sequence). The ends were cut back, 0 bases at V and 0 bases at J, with 11 bases in the middle. This CDR3 has 16 residues. The CDR3 loop is CASSYSRRQMNTEAFF. CDR3 bases: TGTGCCAGCAGTTACTCGAGACGACAGATGAACACTGAAGCTTTCTTT.

The chain combines TRBV6-1 with TRBJ1-1; D is ambiguous. Trimming stripped 6 bases from V and 0 bases from J, with 8 bases between. The CDR3 runs to 13 residues. From germline, CDR1 is MNHNS and CDR2 SASEGT. The CDR3 reads CASRQVMNTEAFF. The DNA for the CDR3 is TGTGCCAGCAGGCAGGTGATGAACACTGAAGCTTTCTTT.

The chain uses TRBV7-3 and TRBJ2-2, with D perhaps matching TRBD2 (7 bases). V lost 8 bases to trimming and J lost 6 bases, with 19 bases between them. The CDR3 consists of 15 residues. Germline V gene data show CDR1 as SGHTA and CDR2 as FQGTGA. The CDR3 DNA sequence: TGTGCCAGCCGGAAGGGGGGGGGAGAGTCCGGGGAGCTGTTTTTT. Protein: CASRKGGGESGELFF. The entire variable domain, with the rest obtained from reference TRBV7-3 and TRBJ2-2, is as follows: GAGVSQTPSNKVTEKGKYVELRCDPISGHTALYWYRQSLGQGPEFLIYFQGTGAADDSGLPNDRFFAVRPEGSVSTLKIQRTERGDSAVYLCASRKGGGESGELFFGEGSRLTVL.